This T cell receptor (beta chain) was identified during a study of regulatory T cells. Primers: 52 TRBV forward and 13 TRBJ reverse. This table comes from immunoSEQ multiplex PCR, and its TCRdb copy is limited to in-frame clones, with some not included. The data show around 15,000 clones, roughly 90% seen once. CDR1 is MNHNS and CDR2 is SASEGT in the germline V gene. There are 15 residues in the CDR3. V lost 2 bases and J lost 1, with 11 bases in between. Only one count was recorded for this clone. Sequences were obtained from CD8+ T cells sorted from blood. This chain connects TRBV6-1 to TRBJ1-1; TRBD1 is a possible D gene (5 bases). This TCR derives from a person under 35 with CD3G deficiency. This CDR3 reads CASSEMRGGNTEAFF. The CDR3, as DNA: TGTGCCAGCAGTGAAATGAGGGGCGGGAACACTGAAGCTTTCTTT.